This TCR beta chain comes out of a study of blood T cells in healthy people across ages. The CDR3 length is 15 residues. The germline V gene encodes CDR1 DFQATT and CDR2 SNEGSKA (reference sequence). V shed 5 bases, J shed 2 bases, and the junction held 6 bases outside the gene matches. A sample-barcoded 5' primer and a J-beta primer mix were used in a second PCR of roughly 7 to 11 cycles. In TCRdb, the 5' RACE reads were re-called with MiXCR into one record per CDR3 protein. Here the sample spans about 1.8 million distinct CDR3 sequences, about 50% being singletons. The chain joins TRBV20-1 to TRBJ2-1; 10 nucleotides align to TRBD2. The sequence came from a woman aged 40 to 49 in good health. Material: blood. The CDR3 sequence is CSAPSGGHTYNEQFF. For the CDR3, the DNA is TGCAGTGCTCCTAGCGGGGGACACACCTACAATGAGCAGTTCTTC.